Included here is one T cell receptor beta chain sequence, with context. Data came from immunoSEQ multiplex PCR; TCRdb stores just in-frame clones and leaves some out. The sample shows 150,000 to 200,000 clones, 85% to 95% of them seen only once. The sample is drawn from a study of blood T cell repertoires in COVID-19. V lost 6 bases, J lost 6 bases, and 7 bases stayed unmatched. This CDR3 has 15 amino acids. Germline CDR1 is MNHEY and CDR2 is SVGAGI. The TCR originated in an older woman with COVID-19, enrolled during active disease. The chain couples TRBV6-5 to TRBJ1-6; the match to TRBD1 covers 8 bases. The specimen was peripheral blood. Here the CDR3 reads CASRSDRASNSPLHF. DNA for the CDR3: TGTGCCAGCAGATCGGACAGGGCTTCTAATTCACCCCTCCACTTT.